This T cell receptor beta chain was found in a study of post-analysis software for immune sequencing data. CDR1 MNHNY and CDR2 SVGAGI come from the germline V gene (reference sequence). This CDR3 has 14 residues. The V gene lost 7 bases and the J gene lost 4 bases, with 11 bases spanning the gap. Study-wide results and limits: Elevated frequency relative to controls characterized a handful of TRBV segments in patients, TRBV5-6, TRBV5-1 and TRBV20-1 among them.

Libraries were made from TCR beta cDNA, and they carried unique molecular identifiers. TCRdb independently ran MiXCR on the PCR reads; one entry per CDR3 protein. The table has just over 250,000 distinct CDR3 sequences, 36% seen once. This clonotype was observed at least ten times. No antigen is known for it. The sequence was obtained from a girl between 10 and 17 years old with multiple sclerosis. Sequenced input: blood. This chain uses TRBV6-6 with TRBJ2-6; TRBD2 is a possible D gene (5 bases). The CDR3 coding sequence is TGTGCCAGCACCGAGGGTACGGGGGCCAACGTCCTGACTTTC. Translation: CASTEGTGANVLTF.